One sample yielded the 22 T cell receptor beta chains listed below, sequenced in a study of blood T cell repertoires in COVID-19 (dated by TCRdb to 2018 to 2021). Libraries were built with the immunoSEQ multiplex PCR assay. The table comes from immuneACCESS by way of TCRdb, which keeps in-frame sequences with V and J called. Part of the clones is missing from these tables; in studies checked, under half for an unresolved V gene and the rest for unknown reasons. The sample table shows 150,000 to 200,000 clones, and around 86% are seen once. 0.99% of the sample is held by the ten biggest clonotypes. Sequenced material: peripheral blood. Receptors originate from a man younger than 30 with acute or convalescent COVID-19.

The CDR3 here is CAWSSGGYNSPLHF. The CDR3 bases are TGTGCCTGGAGTTCGGGGGGCTATAATTCACCCCTCCACTTT. This chain links TRBV30 with TRBJ1-6, with D perhaps matching TRBD1 (5 bases). V lost 2 bases and J lost 3, with 8 bases in between. Germline CDR1 GTSNPN, CDR2 SVGIG (reference sequence). The CDR3 is 14 amino acids.

The genes are TRBV3-1 (or the pseudogene TRBV3-2) and TRBJ2-3, with D perhaps matching TRBD2 (6 bases). Trimming took 4 bases from V and 0 from J, leaving 8 bases between them. CDR1 is LGHDT and CDR2 is YNNKEL in the germline V gene (reference sequence). This CDR3 region has 14 residues. The CDR3 spells CASSLGTSTDTQYF. The CDR3, as DNA: TGTGCCAGCAGCCTCGGGACTAGCACAGATACGCAGTATTTT.

The chain recombines TRBV5-1 with TRBJ2-3, with 8 bases fitting TRBD2. V gave up 4 bases and J gave up 8 bases; unmatched junction bases: 12. Germline values: CDR1 SGHRS, CDR2 YFSETQ. CDR3 length: 15 amino acids. The CDR3 sequence is CASSPGLAPQATQYF. CDR3 nucleotides: TGCGCCAGCAGCCCAGGACTAGCCCCTCAGGCTACGCAGTATTTT.

This clone has a single count. This rearrangement joins TRBV4-1 to TRBJ1-4, with a tentative D call TRBD1 (6 bases). Trimming took 5 bases from V and 5 from J, leaving 12 bases between them. The CDR3 extends over 14 amino acids. Germline-derived CDR1 and CDR2 are MGHRA and YSYEKL. The DNA for the CDR3 is TGCGCCAGCAGCACTCGGACAGAAAATGAAAAACTGTTTTTT. It specifies CASSTRTENEKLFF.

The chain combines TRBV5-5 with TRBJ1-3; no firm D call. The germline V gene encodes CDR1 SGHKS and CDR2 YYEKEE (reference sequence). The CDR3 runs to 16 residues. V was shortened by 0 bases and J by 0 bases, with 10 bases between the two germline ends. Here the CDR3 DNA reads TGTGCCAGCAGCTTGGCAACGGTTAGCTCTGGAAACACCATATATTTT. Protein: CASSLATVSSGNTIYF.

The chain recombines TRBV5-1 with TRBJ1-5; 11 nucleotides line up with TRBD1. With V trimmed by 4 bases and J by 5 bases, 5 bases remained unmatched. This CDR3 region has 15 residues. Per germline, CDR1 SGHRS and CDR2 YFSETQ. CDR3 region: CASSRSGQGDQPQHF. DNA of the CDR3: TGCGCCAGCAGCAGATCGGGACAGGGGGATCAGCCCCAGCATTTT.

The chain carries TRBV9 and TRBJ2-3; 11 bases are shared with TRBD2. The germline CDR1 and CDR2 sequences are SGDLS and YYNGEE. J lost 2 bases, V lost 4 bases, and 6 bases had no gene match. This CDR3 contains 16 residues. CDR3 sequence reads: CASSQGTSGYTDTQYF. The CDR3, as DNA: TGTGCCAGCAGCCAAGGGACTAGCGGATACACAGATACGCAGTATTTT.

V gene TRBV7-3 combines with J gene TRBJ2-3; 12 positions match TRBD2. Unmatched junction bases numbered 5, after V lost 5 bases and J lost 5 bases. CDR3 length: 15 amino acids. Germline lookup yields CDR1 SGHTA and CDR2 FQGTGA. Here the CDR3 reads CASSRTSGVLDTQYF. Here the CDR3 DNA reads TGTGCCAGCAGCAGGACTAGCGGGGTATTAGATACGCAGTATTTT.

The rearrangement uses TRBV6-5 and TRBJ2-7, with D maybe TRBD1 (6 bases). The CDR3 is 13 residues long. Between the trimmed V and J ends, which lost 8 bases and 2 bases, there was a span of 13 bases. Germline lookup yields CDR1 MNHEY and CDR2 SVGAGI. The CDR3 coding sequence is TGTGCCAGCGCCCGGGACACCGCCTACGAGCAGTACGTC. Amino acids: CASARDTAYEQYV.

The genes are TRBV11-2 and TRBJ1-1, with TRBD1 identical over 8 bases. V trimming: 4 bases; J trimming: 2 bases; junction bases outside the gene matches: 9. Germline CDR1 and CDR2: SGHAT and FQNNGV. The CDR3 spans 16 residues. Here the CDR3 DNA reads TGTGCCAGCAGCTCCCGCCAGGGGGCGGTTAACACTGAAGCTTTCTTT. This encodes CASSSRQGAVNTEAFF.

The gene calls are TRBV2 and TRBJ2-3; 10 bases fit TRBD2. Unmatched junction bases numbered 11, after V lost 7 bases and J lost 4 bases. Germline V lookup: CDR1 SNHLY, CDR2 FYNNEI. The CDR3 extends over 16 amino acids. The CDR3 loop reads CASTPPAGGRSDTQYF. CDR3 coding DNA: TGTGCCAGCACCCCCCCAGCGGGGGGGCGCTCAGATACGCAGTATTTT.

This clone was seen once. The chain combines TRBV4-1 with TRBJ2-5; TRBD1 matches 7 bases. Germline trimming cut 4 bases from V and 1 base from J; bases unmatched to any gene: 6. Germline V lookup: CDR1 MGHRA, CDR2 YSYEKL. The CDR3 sequence is 15 residues long. The CDR3 nucleotides read TGCGCCAGCAGCCTCACGGGACAGTCCCAAGAGACCCAGTACTTC. Its translation is CASSLTGQSQETQYF.

This clone has just one count. The V and J genes are TRBV24-1 and TRBJ2-1; 9 bases are a match to TRBD1. CDR1 is KGHDR, CDR2 SFDVKD, per germline. Trimming took 8 bases from V and 7 from J; bases not matched to a gene: 14. The CDR3 consists of 16 residues. The CDR3 spells CATNSAGTGSRNEQFF. The CDR3, as DNA: TGTGCCACCAACTCCGCCGGGACAGGGAGTCGGAATGAGCAGTTCTTC.

The CDR3 DNA follows: TGTGCCAGCCATCTTAAGACTAGCGGGGGGGAGACCCAGTACTTC. Protein sequence: CASHLKTSGGETQYF. This chain uses TRBV6-5 with TRBJ2-5; 13 nucleotides match TRBD2. The ends lost 8 bases at V and 5 bases at J; junction bases unmatched: 8. The CDR3 is made up of 15 amino acids. Germline lookup yields CDR1 MNHEY and CDR2 SVGAGI.

The chain is built from TRBV6-5 and TRBJ1-2, with D hard to call. The V end was cut by 5 bases, the J end by 4 bases, with 11 bases between. Germline V gene sequence: CDR1 MNHEY, CDR2 SVGAGI. The CDR3 is 13 amino acids. The CDR3 region has the DNA TGTGCCAGCAGTAGTACGCCGGGCTATGGCTACACCTTC. It encodes CASSSTPGYGYTF.

The rearrangement joins TRBV3-1 (or the pseudogene TRBV3-2) to TRBJ2-6, with D perhaps matching TRBD2 (6 bases). This CDR3 has 13 amino acids. Germline CDR1 is LGHDT and CDR2 is YNNKEL (reference sequence). The CDR3 nucleotides are TGTGCTAGCGGAGTAACCGGGGCCAACGTCCTGACTTTC. Translated: CASGVTGANVLTF.

The chain is built from TRBV6-6 and TRBJ1-3; D gene ambiguous. V lost 2 bases and J lost 4, with 12 bases in between. Germline lookup yields CDR1 MNHNY and CDR2 SVGAGI (reference sequence). The CDR3 extends over 15 amino acids. CDR3 nucleotides: TGTGCCAGCAGTTACGTCGCGACGGAGGGAAACACCATATATTTT. Encoded protein: CASSYVATEGNTIYF.

The chain joins TRBV3-1 (or the pseudogene TRBV3-2) to TRBJ1-6; D gene ambiguous. The V gene lost 4 bases and the J gene lost 8 bases, with 15 bases spanning the gap. This CDR3 spans 15 amino acids. Germline CDR1 reads LGHDT; CDR2 reads YNNKEL (reference sequence). Written as DNA, the CDR3 is TGTGCCAGCAGCCTCGCCTCACAGTCTGATTCACCCCTCCACTTT. This translates into CASSLASQSDSPLHF.

The chain combines TRBV19 with TRBJ1-1; D is unclear. Trimming removed 5 bases from V and 5 bases from J, with 12 bases in between. CDR1 and CDR2 from the germline V gene are LNHDA and SQIVND (reference sequence). This CDR3 contains 13 residues. CDR3 in amino acids: CASSRNRGTEAFF. The CDR3 DNA reads as TGTGCCAGTAGTCGAAATCGGGGAACTGAAGCTTTCTTT. The full variable domain, rest sourced from reference TRBV19 and TRBJ1-1, is DGGITQSPKYLFRKEGQNVTLSCEQNLNHDAMYWYRQDPGQGLRLIYYSQIVNDFQKGDIAEGYSVSREKKESFPLTVTSAQKNPTAFYLCASSRNRGTEAFFGQGTRLTVV.

The rearrangement joins TRBV7-8 to TRBJ1-4; a weak D match, TRBD1 (6 bases). Germline V gene data show CDR1 as SGHVS and CDR2 as FQNEAQ. The germline V and J ends were trimmed by 5 bases and 0 bases, with 13 bases remaining between them. The CDR3 extends over 16 amino acids. DNA for the CDR3: TGTGCCAGCAGCCCGGGACACTTAGCAACTAATGAAAAACTGTTTTTT. This encodes CASSPGHLATNEKLFF.

This clone appeared a single time. The chain uses TRBV21-1 and TRBJ1-1; TRBD1, the table's D call, lacks a check against the DNA. TRBV21-1 is noted as a pseudogene. The CDR3 is 15 residues long. CDR3 in amino acids: CASSKGDRLNTEAFF. CDR3 DNA sequence: TGTGCCAGCAGCAAGGGGGACAGGTTGAACACTGAAGCTTTCTTT.

The chain links TRBV7-9 to TRBJ1-5; a possible D gene is TRBD1 (6 bases). CDR1 is SEHNR and CDR2 is FQNEAQ in the germline V gene (reference sequence). V lost 5 bases, J lost 0 bases, and 8 bases lay in between. CDR3 size: 14 residues. The CDR3 DNA is TGTGCCAGCAGCAGACAGGATAGCAATCAGCCCCAGCATTTT. It specifies CASSRQDSNQPQHF.